One and the same sample provided the 11 T cell receptor beta chains below, sequenced in a study of CD8 T cells in cerebrospinal fluid in Alzheimer's disease. Reanalyzing the 10x single-cell sequencing reads, TCRdb keeps one entry per CDR3 protein, without DNA. In total, the table holds 960 or so distinct CDR3 sequences. The sequenced sample consisted of cerebrospinal fluid. These receptors were collected from a human donor with mild cognitive impairment.

This clonotype counts as medium-sized by frequency. The rearrangement uses TRBV24-1 and TRBJ2-2; TCRdb's assignment of TRBD2 cannot be checked, as there is no DNA. Germline values: CDR1 KGHDR, CDR2 SFDVKD. This CDR3 contains 15 residues. This CDR3 is CATRGLAGSTGELFF.

By frequency, this clonotype registers medium-sized. This chain links TRBV6-2 or TRBV6-3 with TRBJ1-1; checking the TCRdb D call of TRBD1 is not possible without DNA. CDR3 length equals 15 residues. The V gene's germline CDR1 is MNHEY and CDR2 SVGEGT. The CDR3 sequence is CASSFVRQGGAEAFF.

This clonotype registers medium-sized (0.01 to 0.1%) by frequency. The chain couples TRBV6-1 to TRBJ1-5; TCRdb outputs TRBD1, but without DNA this stays unchecked. The CDR3 totals 15 residues. Per the germline V gene, CDR1 is MNHNS and CDR2 is SASEGT. The CDR3 protein is CASRRTGSSNQPQHF.

By frequency, this clonotype is large. The chain combines TRBV7-3 with TRBJ2-2. The germline CDR1 and CDR2 sequences are SGHTA and FQGTGA. This CDR3 spans 13 amino acids. This chain's CDR3 is CASSPRTAGELFF.

This clonotype counts as medium-sized (0.01 to 0.1%) by frequency. This chain connects TRBV28 to TRBJ1-2; TCRdb's D gene call, TRBD1, goes unchecked for lack of DNA. CDR3 length: 13 residues. Per germline, CDR1 MDHEN and CDR2 SYDVKM. CDR3 protein: CASSLTVGGGYTF.

According to its frequency, this clonotype is medium-sized (0.01 to 0.1%). The chain employs TRBV20-1 and TRBJ1-2; TCRdb names TRBD1, which stays unverified in the absence of DNA. The CDR3 covers 14 residues. The germline gives CDR1 DFQATT, CDR2 SNEGSKA (reference sequence). CDR3 sequence reads: CSASGGARDYGYTF.

Measured by frequency, this clonotype is large. The V and J genes are TRBV27 and TRBJ2-5; TCRdb calls TRBD2, which cannot be checked without DNA. This CDR3 region has 15 residues. Germline assignment: CDR1 MNHEY and CDR2 SMNVEV (reference sequence). The CDR3 sequence is CASSPSGGYTETQYF.

This clonotype is classed as medium-sized by frequency. The chain couples TRBV11-3 to TRBJ2-3; absent DNA, TCRdb's TRBD1 call cannot be checked. Germline lookup yields CDR1 SGHNT and CDR2 YENEEA. The CDR3 sequence is 13 residues long. Here the CDR3 reads CASSPGYTDTQYF.

This clonotype shows up as medium-sized by frequency. This sequence joins TRBV19 and TRBJ1-2; TCRdb proposes TRBD1, but this gene call is untestable without DNA. The germline CDR1 and CDR2 sequences are LNHDA and SQIVND (reference sequence). CDR3 length equals 17 residues. The CDR3 spells CASSNPSAQEVIYGYTF.

Considering frequency, this clonotype is medium-sized. CDR3 loop: CASSSSGSIEKLFF. V is TRBV12-3 or TRBV12-4 and J is TRBJ1-4; TCRdb indicates TRBD1, and absent DNA this call remains unverified. This CDR3 is built from 14 residues.

This clonotype is called large based on its frequency. The J gene is TRBJ2-2, the V gene TRBV7-2; TCRdb names TRBD2, which stays unverified in the absence of DNA. This CDR3 contains 17 residues. Germline V gives CDR1 SGHTA, CDR2 FQGNSA. The CDR3 reads CASSYRFSGSNTGELFF.